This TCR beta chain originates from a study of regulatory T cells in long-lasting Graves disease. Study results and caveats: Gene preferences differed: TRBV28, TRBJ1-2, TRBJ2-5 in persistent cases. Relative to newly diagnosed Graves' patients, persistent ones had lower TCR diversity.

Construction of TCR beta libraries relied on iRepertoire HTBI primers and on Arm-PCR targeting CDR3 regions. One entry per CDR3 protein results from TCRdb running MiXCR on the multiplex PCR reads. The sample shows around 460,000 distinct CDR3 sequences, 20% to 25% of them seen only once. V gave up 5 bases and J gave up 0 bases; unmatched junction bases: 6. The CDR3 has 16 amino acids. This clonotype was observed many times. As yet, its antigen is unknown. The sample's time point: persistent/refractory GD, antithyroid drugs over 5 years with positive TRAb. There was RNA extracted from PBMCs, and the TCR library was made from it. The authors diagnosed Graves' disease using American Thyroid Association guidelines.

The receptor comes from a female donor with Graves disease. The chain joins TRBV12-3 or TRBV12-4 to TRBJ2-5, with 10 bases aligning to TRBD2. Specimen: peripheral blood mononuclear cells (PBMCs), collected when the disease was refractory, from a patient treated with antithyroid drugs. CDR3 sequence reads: CASSPGLAAYQETQYF. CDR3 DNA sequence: TGTGCCAGCAGTCCAGGACTAGCGGCCTACCAAGAGACCCAGTACTTC.